Listed below are T cell receptor beta chains from one sample, sequenced in a study of blood T cell repertoires in COVID-19. The assay was immunoSEQ multiplex PCR, and TCRdb's table has in-frame clones only and misses some. The repertoire holds almost 350,000 clones, with over 85% as singletons. Sequenced: peripheral blood. The source of these receptors is a woman aged 60-75 years with COVID-19, enrolled during active disease. The CDR3 runs from the conserved cysteine through the conserved F or W. A D gene is named only where the DNA matches it firmly. Clone size is given for some rows only: seen once, a few or many times, or a class if the clone is expanded.

V gene: TRBV7-2; J gene: TRBJ1-6; D gene: TRBD1; clone size: NA; CDR3 protein: CASSLRTGGMTLHF; CDR3 DNA: TGTGCCAGCAGCTTGCGGACAGGGGGGATGACCCTCCACTTT
V gene: TRBV6-6; J gene: TRBJ2-3; D gene: TRBD2; clone size: NA; CDR3 protein: CASSALAGGADTQYF; CDR3 DNA: TGTGCCAGCAGTGCGCTGGCGGGGGGGGCAGATACGCAGTATTTT
V gene: TRBV14; J gene: TRBJ2-4; D gene: TRBD1; clone size: NA; CDR3 protein: CASSQQGAGSKNIQYF; CDR3 DNA: TGTGCCAGCAGCCAACAGGGGGCTGGGTCCAAAAACATTCAGTACTTC
V gene: TRBV5-4; J gene: TRBJ2-1; D gene: NA; clone size: few; CDR3 protein: CASSLAARSDNEQFF; CDR3 DNA: TGTGCCAGCAGCTTGGCCGCTCGCTCAGACAATGAGCAGTTCTTC
V gene: TRBV10-3; J gene: TRBJ2-1; D gene: NA; clone size: few; CDR3 protein: CAISDNREQFF; CDR3 DNA: TGTGCCATCAGTGACAACAGAGAGCAGTTCTTC
V gene: TRBV28; J gene: TRBJ1-4; D gene: TRBD1; clone size: NA; CDR3 protein: CASKGLNAGGEKLFF; CDR3 DNA: TGTGCCAGCAAGGGTTTGAACGCAGGGGGGGAAAAACTGTTTTTT
V gene: TRBV7-9; J gene: TRBJ1-6; D gene: NA; clone size: NA; CDR3 protein: CASSPYQGDRNSPLHF; CDR3 DNA: TGTGCCAGCAGCCCATATCAAGGGGATCGGAATTCACCCCTCCACTTT
V gene: TRBV5-1; J gene: TRBJ2-1; D gene: NA; clone size: NA; CDR3 protein: CASSGGARIDYNEQFF; CDR3 DNA: TGCGCCAGCAGCGGGGGGGCCCGGATAGACTACAATGAGCAGTTCTTC
V gene: TRBV30; J gene: TRBJ2-5; D gene: TRBD1; clone size: once; CDR3 protein: CAWSGDRGLETQYF; CDR3 DNA: TGTGCCTGGAGTGGGGACAGGGGTTTGGAGACCCAGTACTTC
V gene: TRBV5-1; J gene: TRBJ2-3; D gene: TRBD2; clone size: NA; CDR3 protein: CASSFQRGSTDTQYF; CDR3 DNA: TGCGCCAGCAGCTTTCAGCGGGGGAGCACAGATACGCAGTATTTT
V gene: TRBV19; J gene: TRBJ2-5; D gene: NA; clone size: NA; CDR3 protein: CASSRAQLQETQYF; CDR3 DNA: TGTGCCAGTAGTAGGGCTCAGCTACAAGAGACCCAGTACTTC
V gene: TRBV4-1; J gene: TRBJ1-5; D gene: NA; clone size: NA; CDR3 protein: CASSQGPKDKVNQPQHF; CDR3 DNA: TGCGCCAGCAGCCAAGGACCCAAGGACAAGGTCAATCAGCCCCAGCATTTT
V gene: TRBV5-6; J gene: TRBJ2-2; D gene: NA; clone size: NA; CDR3 protein: CASSPGVGELFF; CDR3 DNA: TGTGCCAGCAGCCCGGGGGTCGGGGAGCTGTTTTTT
V gene: TRBV18; J gene: TRBJ2-5; D gene: TRBD1; clone size: NA; CDR3 protein: CASSQHRGETQYF; CDR3 DNA: TGTGCCAGCTCGCAACACAGGGGGGAGACCCAGTACTTC
V gene: TRBV18; J gene: TRBJ2-5; D gene: TRBD2; clone size: NA; CDR3 protein: CASSPGGETQYF; CDR3 DNA: TGTGCCAGCTCACCGGGAGGGGAGACCCAGTACTTC
V gene: TRBV30; J gene: TRBJ1-4; D gene: NA; clone size: NA; CDR3 protein: CAWTRTGEKLFF; CDR3 DNA: TGTGCCTGGACCAGGACTGGAGAAAAACTGTTTTTT
V gene: TRBV27; J gene: TRBJ1-5; D gene: NA; clone size: once; CDR3 protein: CASSWTDNQPQHF; CDR3 DNA: TGTGCCAGCAGCTGGACAGATAATCAGCCCCAGCATTTT
V gene: TRBV5-4; J gene: TRBJ1-2; D gene: NA; clone size: NA; CDR3 protein: CASSLPGGGGYTF; CDR3 DNA: TGTGCCAGCAGCTTGCCTGGGGGCGGCGGCTACACCTTC
V gene: TRBV7-3; J gene: TRBJ2-2; D gene: NA; clone size: NA; CDR3 protein: CASSFSPDTGELFF; CDR3 DNA: TGTGCCAGCAGCTTCTCCCCGGACACCGGGGAGCTGTTTTTT
V gene: TRBV5-6; J gene: TRBJ2-3; D gene: NA; clone size: NA; CDR3 protein: CASSLDRGSHEADTQYF; CDR3 DNA: TGTGCCAGCAGCTTGGACCGGGGGTCCCATGAGGCAGATACGCAGTATTTT
V gene: TRBV18; J gene: TRBJ1-3; D gene: TRBD1; clone size: NA; CDR3 protein: CASSLGQGYGNTIYF; CDR3 DNA: TGTGCCAGCTCACTGGGACAGGGGTATGGAAACACCATATATTTT
V gene: TRBV27; J gene: TRBJ1-2; D gene: TRBD1; clone size: NA; CDR3 protein: CASSWGQAGGYTF; CDR3 DNA: TGTGCCAGCAGTTGGGGACAGGCTGGAGGCTACACCTTC
V gene: TRBV2; J gene: TRBJ2-7; D gene: NA; clone size: NA; CDR3 protein: CASSVTQGYEQYF; CDR3 DNA: TGTGCCAGCAGTGTCACTCAGGGCTACGAGCAGTACTTC
V gene: TRBV29-1; J gene: TRBJ1-1; D gene: NA; clone size: few; CDR3 protein: CSVAGNRMNTEAFF; CDR3 DNA: TGCAGCGTTGCCGGCAACAGGATGAACACTGAAGCTTTCTTT
V gene: TRBV18; J gene: TRBJ1-3; D gene: NA; clone size: few; CDR3 protein: CASSPVINPVQGTGNTIYF; CDR3 DNA: TGTGCCAGCTCACCGGTAATCAACCCGGTACAGGGAACCGGAAACACCATATATTTT
V gene: TRBV6-5; J gene: TRBJ2-5; D gene: TRBD1; clone size: few; CDR3 protein: CASSPRGRYQETQYF; CDR3 DNA: TGTGCCAGCAGTCCCAGGGGGCGGTACCAAGAGACCCAGTACTTC
V gene: TRBV7-3; J gene: TRBJ1-2; D gene: TRBD1; clone size: NA; CDR3 protein: CASSTRDRGREYGYTF; CDR3 DNA: TGTGCCAGCAGCACTAGGGACAGGGGGCGCGAGTATGGCTACACCTTC
V gene: TRBV19; J gene: TRBJ1-1; D gene: TRBD1; clone size: few; CDR3 protein: CASSIPTGGNTEAFF; CDR3 DNA: TGTGCCAGTAGTATCCCGACAGGGGGGAACACTGAAGCTTTCTTT
V gene: TRBV19; J gene: TRBJ1-3; D gene: NA; clone size: NA; CDR3 protein: CASISGTRSGGNTIYF; CDR3 DNA: TGTGCCAGTATCTCCGGGACAAGGAGCGGTGGAAACACCATATATTTT
V gene: TRBV27; J gene: TRBJ2-1; D gene: NA; clone size: once; CDR3 protein: CASKKWSDSSYNEQFF; CDR3 DNA: TGTGCCAGCAAGAAGTGGTCGGACAGTTCTTACAATGAGCAGTTCTTC
V gene: TRBV28; J gene: TRBJ2-5; D gene: TRBD2; clone size: NA; CDR3 protein: CASLRAGGKTQYF; CDR3 DNA: TGTGCCAGCCTCCGAGCGGGGGGAAAGACCCAGTACTTC
V gene: TRBV5-4; J gene: TRBJ1-4; D gene: TRBD1; clone size: NA; CDR3 protein: CASSKTGGADNEKLFF; CDR3 DNA: TGTGCCAGCAGCAAGACAGGGGGCGCTGACAATGAAAAACTGTTTTTT
V gene: TRBV5-4; J gene: TRBJ1-2; D gene: NA; clone size: NA; CDR3 protein: CASSFDPVNYGYTF; CDR3 DNA: TGTGCCAGCAGTTTTGATCCGGTAAACTATGGCTACACCTTC
V gene: TRBV3-1/TRBV3-2; J gene: TRBJ2-7; D gene: TRBD2; clone size: NA; CDR3 protein: CASSQDHGGFYEQYF; CDR3 DNA: TGTGCCAGCAGCCAAGATCACGGGGGGTTCTACGAGCAGTACTTC
V gene: TRBV5-1; J gene: TRBJ1-2; D gene: NA; clone size: NA; CDR3 protein: CASSLAYGGGYGYTF; CDR3 DNA: TGCGCCAGCAGCTTGGCGTACGGGGGAGGCTATGGCTACACCTTC
V gene: TRBV6-5; J gene: TRBJ2-1; D gene: NA; clone size: NA; CDR3 protein: CASSYEGVTYNEQFF; CDR3 DNA: TGTGCCAGCAGTTACGAGGGGGTTACCTACAATGAGCAGTTCTTC
V gene: TRBV30; J gene: TRBJ1-6; D gene: NA; clone size: NA; CDR3 protein: CAWSVSGRLSSPLHF; CDR3 DNA: TGTGCCTGGAGTGTATCCGGCAGGCTTAGTTCACCCCTCCACTTT
V gene: TRBV11-2; J gene: TRBJ2-7; D gene: TRBD2; clone size: NA; CDR3 protein: CASSWGGSYEQYF; CDR3 DNA: TGTGCCAGCAGCTGGGGGGGATCCTACGAGCAGTACTTC
V gene: TRBV7-2; J gene: TRBJ2-5; D gene: NA; clone size: NA; CDR3 protein: CASSYPGGGETQYF; CDR3 DNA: TGTGCCAGCAGCTACCCAGGGGGAGGAGAGACCCAGTACTTC
V gene: TRBV19; J gene: TRBJ2-1; D gene: TRBD2; clone size: NA; CDR3 protein: CASSIMGGVKNEQFF; CDR3 DNA: TGTGCCAGTAGTATAATGGGGGGGGTTAAGAATGAGCAGTTCTTC
V gene: TRBV9; J gene: TRBJ1-1; D gene: NA; clone size: NA; CDR3 protein: CASSVVGDNTEAFF; CDR3 DNA: TGTGCCAGCAGCGTAGTAGGGGATAACACTGAAGCTTTCTTT
V gene: TRBV7-5; J gene: TRBJ1-5; D gene: NA; clone size: NA; CDR3 protein: CARSSIRTWGYQPQHF; CDR3 DNA: TGTGCCAGAAGCTCTATACGGACATGGGGCTATCAGCCCCAGCATTTT
V gene: TRBV5-5; J gene: TRBJ2-7; D gene: TRBD1; clone size: NA; CDR3 protein: CASSRGGTGLYEQYF; CDR3 DNA: TGTGCCAGCAGTAGGGGCGGGACAGGACTCTACGAGCAGTACTTC
V gene: TRBV5-1; J gene: TRBJ2-2; D gene: NA; clone size: NA; CDR3 protein: CASSPSSGAGELFF; CDR3 DNA: TGCGCCAGCAGCCCTTCAAGCGGCGCCGGGGAGCTGTTTTTT
V gene: TRBV7-9; J gene: TRBJ1-5; D gene: NA; clone size: NA; CDR3 protein: CASSLAGRSTGQPQHF; CDR3 DNA: TGTGCCAGCAGCTTAGCCGGGCGTTCGACAGGACAGCCCCAGCATTTT
V gene: TRBV7-9; J gene: TRBJ2-1; D gene: TRBD1; clone size: NA; CDR3 protein: CASSPGTGLPNEQFF; CDR3 DNA: TGTGCCAGCAGCCCGGGGACAGGGCTTCCAAATGAGCAGTTCTTC
V gene: TRBV4-1; J gene: TRBJ2-1; D gene: TRBD2; clone size: NA; CDR3 protein: CASSHRGLAGNEQFF; CDR3 DNA: TGCGCCAGCAGCCATAGGGGACTAGCAGGCAATGAGCAGTTCTTC
V gene: TRBV7-3; J gene: TRBJ2-1; D gene: NA; clone size: NA; CDR3 protein: CASSPPNNEQFF; CDR3 DNA: TGTGCCAGCAGCCCCCCCAACAATGAGCAGTTCTTC
V gene: TRBV6-5; J gene: TRBJ1-1; D gene: NA; clone size: few; CDR3 protein: CASSYSSWGLHTEAFF; CDR3 DNA: TGTGCCAGCAGTTACTCCTCCTGGGGGCTTCACACTGAAGCTTTCTTT
V gene: TRBV5-6; J gene: TRBJ1-5; D gene: NA; clone size: NA; CDR3 protein: CASSLAGARHQPQHF; CDR3 DNA: TGTGCCAGCAGCCTCGCTGGGGCTCGCCATCAGCCCCAGCATTTT
V gene: TRBV7-2; J gene: TRBJ2-7; D gene: NA; clone size: once; CDR3 protein: CASSLGWGDLSYEQYF; CDR3 DNA: TGTGCCAGCAGCTTAGGTTGGGGGGATCTGTCCTACGAGCAGTACTTC
V gene: TRBV4-2; J gene: TRBJ1-3; D gene: TRBD1; clone size: NA; CDR3 protein: CASSQGTGSGNTIYF; CDR3 DNA: TGTGCCAGCAGCCAAGGGACAGGGTCTGGAAACACCATATATTTT